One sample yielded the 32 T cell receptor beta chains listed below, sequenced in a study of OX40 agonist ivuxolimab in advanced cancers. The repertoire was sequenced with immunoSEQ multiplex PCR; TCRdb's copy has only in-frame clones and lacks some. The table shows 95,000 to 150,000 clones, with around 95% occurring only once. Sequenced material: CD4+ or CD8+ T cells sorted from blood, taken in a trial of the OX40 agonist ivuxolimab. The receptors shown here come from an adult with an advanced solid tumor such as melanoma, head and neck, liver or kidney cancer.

Here the CDR3 DNA reads TGTGCCAGCAGCCCCGGGGGCCTTCAAGCTTTCTTT. It codes for CASSPGGLQAFF. V and J are TRBV6-5 and TRBJ1-1; possible D gene TRBD1, 6 bases. The CDR3 is made up of 12 amino acids. Germline CDR1 and CDR2: MNHEY and SVGAGI. Deletions cut 6 bases from V and 9 bases from J, with 14 bases between.

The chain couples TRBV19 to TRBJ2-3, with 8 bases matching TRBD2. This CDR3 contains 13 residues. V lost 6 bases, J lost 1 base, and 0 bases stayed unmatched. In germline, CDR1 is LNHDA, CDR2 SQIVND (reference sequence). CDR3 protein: CASRTSGTDTQYF. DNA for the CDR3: TGTGCCAGTAGGACTAGCGGCACAGATACGCAGTATTTT.

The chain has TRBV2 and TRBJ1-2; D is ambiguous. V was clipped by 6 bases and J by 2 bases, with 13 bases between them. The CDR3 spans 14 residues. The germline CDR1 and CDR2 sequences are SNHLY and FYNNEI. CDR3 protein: CASSLAGRNYGYTF. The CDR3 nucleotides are TGTGCCAGCAGCCTCGCCGGGCGGAACTATGGCTACACCTTC. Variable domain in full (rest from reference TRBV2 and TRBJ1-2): EPEVTQTPSHQVTQMGQEVILRCVPISNHLYFYWYRQILGQKVEFLVSFYNNEISEKSEIFDDQFSVERPDGSNFTLKIRSTKLEDSAMYFCASSLAGRNYGYTFGSGTRLTVV.

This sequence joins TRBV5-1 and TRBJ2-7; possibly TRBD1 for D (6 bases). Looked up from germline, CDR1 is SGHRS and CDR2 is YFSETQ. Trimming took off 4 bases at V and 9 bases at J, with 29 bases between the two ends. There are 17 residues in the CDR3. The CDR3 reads CASSPHSTGTTVDVQYF. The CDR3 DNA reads TGCGCCAGCAGCCCTCACTCGACCGGGACAACTGTTGATGTGCAGTACTTC. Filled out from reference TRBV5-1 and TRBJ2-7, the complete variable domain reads KAGVTQTPRYLIKTRGQQVTLSCSPISGHRSVSWYQQTPGQGLQFLFEYFSETQRNKGNFPGRFSGRQFSNSRSEMNVSTLELGDSALYLCASSPHSTGTTVDVQYFGPGTRLTVT.

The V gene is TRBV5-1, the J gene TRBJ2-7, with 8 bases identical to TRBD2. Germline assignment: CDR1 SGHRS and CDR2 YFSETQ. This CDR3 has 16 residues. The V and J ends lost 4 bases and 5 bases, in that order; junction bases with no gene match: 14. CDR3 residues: CASSPRGGGRTNEQYF. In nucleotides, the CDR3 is TGCGCCAGCAGCCCTCGGGGGGGCGGGAGGACCAACGAGCAGTACTTC.

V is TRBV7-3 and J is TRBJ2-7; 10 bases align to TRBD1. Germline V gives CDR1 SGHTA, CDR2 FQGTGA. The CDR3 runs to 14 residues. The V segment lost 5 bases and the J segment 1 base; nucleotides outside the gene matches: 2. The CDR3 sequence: CASSPDRGSYEQYF. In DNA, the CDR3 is TGTGCCAGCAGCCCGGACAGGGGGTCCTACGAGCAGTACTTC. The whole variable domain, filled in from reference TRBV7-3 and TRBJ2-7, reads GAGVSQTPSNKVTEKGKYVELRCDPISGHTALYWYRQSLGQGPEFLIYFQGTGAADDSGLPNDRFFAVRPEGSVSTLKIQRTERGDSAVYLCASSPDRGSYEQYFGPGTRLTVT.

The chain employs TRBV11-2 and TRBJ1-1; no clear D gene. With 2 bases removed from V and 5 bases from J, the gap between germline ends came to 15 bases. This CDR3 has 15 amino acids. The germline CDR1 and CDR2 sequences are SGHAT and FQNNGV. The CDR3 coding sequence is TGTGCCAGCAGCTTATTAATACGGGGAGGAACTGAAGCTTTCTTT. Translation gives CASSLLIRGGTEAFF. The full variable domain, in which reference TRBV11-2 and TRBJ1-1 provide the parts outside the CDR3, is EAGVAQSPRYKIIEKRQSVAFWCNPISGHATLYWYQQILGQGPKLLIQFQNNGVVDDSQLPKDRFSAERLKGVDSTLKIQPAKLEDSAVYLCASSLLIRGGTEAFFGQGTRLTVV.

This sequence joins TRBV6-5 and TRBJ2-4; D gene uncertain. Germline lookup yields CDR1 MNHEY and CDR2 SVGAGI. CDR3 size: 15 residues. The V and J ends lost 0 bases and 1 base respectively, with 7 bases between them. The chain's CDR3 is CASSYSSSAKNIQYF. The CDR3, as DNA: TGTGCCAGCAGTTACTCGAGTAGTGCCAAAAACATTCAGTACTTC.

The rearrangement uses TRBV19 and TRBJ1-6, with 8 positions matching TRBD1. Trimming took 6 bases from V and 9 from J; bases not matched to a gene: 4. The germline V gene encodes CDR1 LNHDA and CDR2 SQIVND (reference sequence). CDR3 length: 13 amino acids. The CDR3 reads CASRDRESSPLHF. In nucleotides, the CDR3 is TGTGCCAGTAGGGACAGGGAGAGTTCACCCCTCCACTTT. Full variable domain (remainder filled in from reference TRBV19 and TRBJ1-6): DGGITQSPKYLFRKEGQNVTLSCEQNLNHDAMYWYRQDPGQGLRLIYYSQIVNDFQKGDIAEGYSVSREKKESFPLTVTSAQKNPTAFYLCASRDRESSPLHFGNGTRLTVT.

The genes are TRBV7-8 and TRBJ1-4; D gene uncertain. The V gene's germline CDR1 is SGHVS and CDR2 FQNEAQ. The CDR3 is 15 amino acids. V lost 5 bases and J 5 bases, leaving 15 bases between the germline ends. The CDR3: CASSRGADSNEKLFF. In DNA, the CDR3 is TGTGCCAGCAGCCGTGGTGCAGATTCAAATGAAAAACTGTTTTTT.

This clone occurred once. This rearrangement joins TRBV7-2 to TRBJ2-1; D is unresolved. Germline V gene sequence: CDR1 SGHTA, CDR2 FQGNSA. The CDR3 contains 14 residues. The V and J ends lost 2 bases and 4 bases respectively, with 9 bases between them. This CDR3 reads CASSLRGEYNEQFF. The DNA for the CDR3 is TGTGCCAGCAGCTTACGAGGCGAATACAATGAGCAGTTCTTC.

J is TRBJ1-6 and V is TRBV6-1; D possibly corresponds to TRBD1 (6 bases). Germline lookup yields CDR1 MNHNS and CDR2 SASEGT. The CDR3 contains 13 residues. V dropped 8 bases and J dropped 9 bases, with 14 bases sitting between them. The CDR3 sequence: CASLGGGPSPLHF. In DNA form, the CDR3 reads TGTGCCAGCCTGGGCGGGGGGCCTTCACCCCTCCACTTT.

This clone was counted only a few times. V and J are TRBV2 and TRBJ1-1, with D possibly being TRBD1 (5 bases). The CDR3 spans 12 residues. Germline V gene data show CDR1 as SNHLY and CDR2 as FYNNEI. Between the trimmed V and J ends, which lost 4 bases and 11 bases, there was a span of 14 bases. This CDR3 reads CASSGLPGPAFF. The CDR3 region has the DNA TGTGCCAGCAGTGGCTTGCCGGGACCGGCTTTCTTT.

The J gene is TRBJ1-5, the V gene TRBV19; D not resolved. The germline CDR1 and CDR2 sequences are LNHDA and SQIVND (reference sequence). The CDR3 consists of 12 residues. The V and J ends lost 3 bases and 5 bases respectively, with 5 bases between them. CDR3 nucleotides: TGTGCCAGTAGTATCGGGTATCAGCCCCAGCATTTT. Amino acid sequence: CASSIGYQPQHF.

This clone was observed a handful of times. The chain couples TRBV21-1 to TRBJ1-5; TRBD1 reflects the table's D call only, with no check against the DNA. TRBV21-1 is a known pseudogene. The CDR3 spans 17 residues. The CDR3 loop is CASSKVGAGVNNQPQHF. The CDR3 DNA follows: TGTGCCAGCAGCAAAGTGGGAGCAGGGGTCAACAATCAGCCCCAGCATTTT.

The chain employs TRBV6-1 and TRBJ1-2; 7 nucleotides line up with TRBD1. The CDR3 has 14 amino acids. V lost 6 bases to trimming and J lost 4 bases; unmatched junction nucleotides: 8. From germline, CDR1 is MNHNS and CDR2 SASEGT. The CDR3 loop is CASRVQGSGYGYTF. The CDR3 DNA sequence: TGTGCCAGCAGGGTACAGGGGTCGGGCTATGGCTACACCTTC.

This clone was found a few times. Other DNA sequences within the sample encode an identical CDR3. CDR3 DNA: TGCGCCAGCAGCCCAGGACAGAATTATGGCTACACCTTC. Amino acids: CASSPGQNYGYTF. This sequence joins TRBV5-1 and TRBJ1-2, with D tentatively TRBD1 (6 bases). The CDR3 length is 13 residues. V was pared by 4 bases and J by 5 bases, with 12 bases between. Germline V gives CDR1 SGHRS, CDR2 YFSETQ.

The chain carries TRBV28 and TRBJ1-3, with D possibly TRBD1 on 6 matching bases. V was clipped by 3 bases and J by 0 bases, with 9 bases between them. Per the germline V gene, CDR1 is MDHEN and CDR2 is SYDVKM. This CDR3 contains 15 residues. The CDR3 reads CASSFRGSSGNTIYF. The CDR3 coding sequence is TGTGCCAGCAGTTTTAGGGGGAGCTCTGGAAACACCATATATTTT.

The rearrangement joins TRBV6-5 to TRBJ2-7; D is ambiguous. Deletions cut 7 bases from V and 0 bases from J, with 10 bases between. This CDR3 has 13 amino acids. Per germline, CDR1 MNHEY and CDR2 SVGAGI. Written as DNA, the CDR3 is TGTGCCAGCATAGCCGAGAGCTCCTACGAGCAGTACTTC. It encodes CASIAESSYEQYF.

The CDR3 here is CASGLVVGAGDNSPLHF. CDR3 DNA: TGTGCTAGTGGTTTGGTAGTTGGGGCAGGGGATAATTCACCCCTCCACTTT. The V gene is TRBV12-5, the J gene TRBJ1-6; D is perhaps TRBD1 (6 bases). Germline V gene data show CDR1 as LGHNT and CDR2 as FRNRAP. Trimming left V 0 bases short and J 5 bases short, with 14 bases between. The CDR3 runs to 17 residues.

The CDR3 DNA reads TGTGCCAGCTCACCACCCGCAGGGGGCTTTTTGGCCCTCCACTTT. Amino acids: CASSPPAGGFLALHF. J is TRBJ1-6 and V is TRBV18; TRBD1 aligns across 8 bases. The length of the CDR3 is 15 residues. Per the germline V gene, CDR1 is KGHSH and CDR2 is LQKENI. V lost 0 bases to trimming and J lost 14 bases; unmatched junction nucleotides: 9. The variable domain in full, completed from reference TRBV18 and TRBJ1-6, reads NAGVMQNPRHLVRRRGQEARLRCSPMKGHSHVYWYRQLPEEGLKFMVYLQKENIIDESGMPKERFSAEFPKEGPSILRIQQVVRGDSAAYFCASSPPAGGFLALHFGNGTRLTVT.

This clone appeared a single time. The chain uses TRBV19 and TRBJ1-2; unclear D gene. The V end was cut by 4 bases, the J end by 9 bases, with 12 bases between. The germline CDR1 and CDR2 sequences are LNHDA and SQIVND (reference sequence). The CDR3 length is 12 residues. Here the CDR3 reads CASSTDRTRYTF. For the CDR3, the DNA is TGTGCCAGTAGTACCGATCGGACCCGCTACACCTTC.

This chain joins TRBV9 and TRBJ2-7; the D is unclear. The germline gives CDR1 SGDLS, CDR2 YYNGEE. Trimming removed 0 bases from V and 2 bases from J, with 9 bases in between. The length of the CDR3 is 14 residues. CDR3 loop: CASSVGPATYEQYF. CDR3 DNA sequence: TGTGCCAGCAGCGTAGGACCGGCCACCTACGAGCAGTACTTC.

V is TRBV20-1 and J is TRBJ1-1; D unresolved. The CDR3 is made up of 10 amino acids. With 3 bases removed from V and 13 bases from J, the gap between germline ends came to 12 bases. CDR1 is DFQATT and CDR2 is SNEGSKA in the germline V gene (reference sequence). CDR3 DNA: TGCAGTGCTAGTAAGATCGACAATTTCTTT. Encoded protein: CSASKIDNFF.

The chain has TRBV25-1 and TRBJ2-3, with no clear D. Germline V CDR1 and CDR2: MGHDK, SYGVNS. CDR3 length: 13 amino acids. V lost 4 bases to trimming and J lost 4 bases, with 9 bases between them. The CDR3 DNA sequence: TGTGCCAGCAGTGGATCCGTCGCAGATACGCAGTATTTT. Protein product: CASSGSVADTQYF.

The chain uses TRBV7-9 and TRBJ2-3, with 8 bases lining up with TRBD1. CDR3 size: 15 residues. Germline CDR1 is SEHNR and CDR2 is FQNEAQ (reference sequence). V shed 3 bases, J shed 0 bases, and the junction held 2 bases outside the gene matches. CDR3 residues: CASSFTGGSTDTQYF. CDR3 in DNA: TGTGCCAGCAGCTTCACAGGGGGAAGCACAGATACGCAGTATTTT.

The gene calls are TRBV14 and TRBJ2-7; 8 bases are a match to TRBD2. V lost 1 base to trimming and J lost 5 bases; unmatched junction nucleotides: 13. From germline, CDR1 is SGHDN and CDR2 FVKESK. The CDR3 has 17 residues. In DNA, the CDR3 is TGTGCCAGCAGCCAAGTACGGGGGGGCCGTACAGGAGACGAGCAGTACTTC. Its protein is CASSQVRGGRTGDEQYF. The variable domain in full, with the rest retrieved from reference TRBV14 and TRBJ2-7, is EAGVTQFPSHSVIEKGQTVTLRCDPISGHDNLYWYRRVMGKEIKFLLHFVKESKQDESGMPNNRFLAERTGGTYSTLKVQPAELEDSGVYFCASSQVRGGRTGDEQYFGPGTRLTVT.

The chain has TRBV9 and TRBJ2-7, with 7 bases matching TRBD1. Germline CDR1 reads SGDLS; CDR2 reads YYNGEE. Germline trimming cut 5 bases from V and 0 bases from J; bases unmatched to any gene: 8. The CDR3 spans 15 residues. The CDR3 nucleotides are TGTGCCAGCAGTCGGACAGGTCACTTCTCCTACGAGCAGTACTTC. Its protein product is CASSRTGHFSYEQYF. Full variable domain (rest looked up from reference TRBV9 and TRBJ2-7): DSGVTQTPKHLITATGQRVTLRCSPRSGDLSVYWYQQSLDQGLQFLIQYYNGEERAKGNILERFSAQQFPDLHSELNLSSLELGDSALYFCASSRTGHFSYEQYFGPGTRLTVT.

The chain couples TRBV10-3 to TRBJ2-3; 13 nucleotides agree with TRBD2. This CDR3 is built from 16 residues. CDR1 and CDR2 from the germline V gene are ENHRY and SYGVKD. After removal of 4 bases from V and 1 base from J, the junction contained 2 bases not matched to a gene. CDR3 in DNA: TGTGCCATCAGTGCACTAGCGGGAGGGGGCACAGATACGCAGTATTTT. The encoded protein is CAISALAGGGTDTQYF.

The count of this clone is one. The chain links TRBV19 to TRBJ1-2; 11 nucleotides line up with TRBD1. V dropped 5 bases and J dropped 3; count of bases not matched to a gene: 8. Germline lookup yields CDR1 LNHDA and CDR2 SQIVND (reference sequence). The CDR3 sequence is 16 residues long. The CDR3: CASSRPGTGGDYGYTF. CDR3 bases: TGTGCCAGTAGTCGTCCCGGGACAGGGGGTGACTATGGCTACACCTTC.

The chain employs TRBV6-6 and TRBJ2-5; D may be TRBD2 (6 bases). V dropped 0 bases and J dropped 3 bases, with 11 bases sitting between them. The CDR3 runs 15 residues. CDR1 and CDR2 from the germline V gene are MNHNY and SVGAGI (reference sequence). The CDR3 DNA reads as TGTGCCAGCAGTTACTCTGCGGGACTCAAAGAGACCCAGTACTTC. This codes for CASSYSAGLKETQYF.

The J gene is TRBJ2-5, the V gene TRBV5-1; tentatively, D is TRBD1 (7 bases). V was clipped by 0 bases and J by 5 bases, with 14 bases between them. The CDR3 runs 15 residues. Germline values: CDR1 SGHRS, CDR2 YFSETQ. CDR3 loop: CASSLGHRGGETQYF. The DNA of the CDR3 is TGCGCCAGCAGCTTGGGCCACAGGGGAGGTGAGACCCAGTACTTC.